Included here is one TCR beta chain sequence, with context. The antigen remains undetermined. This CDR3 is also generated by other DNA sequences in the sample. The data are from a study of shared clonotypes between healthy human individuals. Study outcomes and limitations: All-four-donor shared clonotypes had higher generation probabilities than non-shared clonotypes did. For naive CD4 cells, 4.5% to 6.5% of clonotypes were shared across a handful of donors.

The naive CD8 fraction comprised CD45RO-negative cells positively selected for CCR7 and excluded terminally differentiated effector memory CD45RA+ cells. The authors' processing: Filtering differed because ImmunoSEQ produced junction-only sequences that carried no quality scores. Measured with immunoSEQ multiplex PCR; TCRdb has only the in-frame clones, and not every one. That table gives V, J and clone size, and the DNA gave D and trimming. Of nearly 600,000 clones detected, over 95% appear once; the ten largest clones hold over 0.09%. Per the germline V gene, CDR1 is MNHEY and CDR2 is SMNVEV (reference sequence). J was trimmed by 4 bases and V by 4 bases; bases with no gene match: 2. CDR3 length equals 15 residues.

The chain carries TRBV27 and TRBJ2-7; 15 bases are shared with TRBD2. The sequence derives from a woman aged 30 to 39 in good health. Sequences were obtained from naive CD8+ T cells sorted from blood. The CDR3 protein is CASSSGTSGRYEQYF. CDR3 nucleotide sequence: TGTGCCAGCAGTTCGGGGACTAGCGGGAGGTACGAGCAGTACTTC.